The rows below give T cell receptor beta chains drawn from one sample of a study of blood T cells in healthy people across ages. TCRdb called the 5' RACE reads again in MiXCR, with one record for every CDR3 protein. Of some 1,800,000 distinct CDR3 sequences detected, around 40% appear once; the ten largest clones hold roughly 24%. Sequenced: blood. All receptors derive from a human donor in good health. Each CDR3 is given with its conserved first and last residue. The D gene is left open where the match is weak. Clone size is shown for a subset of rows, as once, few, many or a class of expanded clone.

12,-,TRBJ1-1,few,TRBV30,CAWTQSGQRAFF,TGTGCCTGGACCCAAAGCGGACAAAGGGCTTTCTTT
13,TRBD1,TRBJ2-7,few,TRBV7-9,CASSLTRDSEQYF,TGTGCCAGCAGCTTAACTCGGGACAGCGAGCAGTACTTC
16,TRBD2,TRBJ2-7,-,TRBV28,CASSQLLAGGLEEQYF,TGTGCCAGCAGCCAACTTCTAGCGGGGGGGCTGGAAGAGCAGTACTTC
17,TRBD2,TRBJ2-5,few,TRBV20-1,CSAHPLAGGQYQETQYF,TGCAGTGCTCACCCACTAGCGGGGGGTCAGTACCAAGAGACCCAGTACTTC
15,TRBD1,TRBJ2-7,few,TRBV7-2,CASSLVSGTGDEQYF,TGTGCCAGCAGCTTAGTGTCTGGGACAGGGGACGAGCAGTACTTC
16,TRBD1,TRBJ2-6,few,TRBV9,CASTQGQGIGANVLTF,TGTGCCAGCACCCAGGGACAGGGGATTGGGGCCAACGTCCTGACTTTC
15,-,TRBJ1-5,-,TRBV15,CATSRDLGSGQPQHF,TGTGCCACCAGCAGAGATCTGGGGTCGGGGCAGCCCCAGCATTTT
15,TRBD2,TRBJ2-7,-,TRBV5-1,CASSLPSGGASEQYF,TGCGCCAGCAGCTTGCCTAGCGGGGGGGCGAGTGAGCAGTACTTC
18,TRBD1,TRBJ2-6,-,TRBV9,CTSSVGDRGVSGANVLTF,TGTACCAGCAGCGTAGGGGACAGGGGAGTCTCTGGGGCCAACGTCCTGACTTTC
14,-,TRBJ2-7,few,TRBV7-2,CASSLVGAPYEQYF,TGTGCCAGCAGCCTAGTCGGGGCCCCCTACGAGCAGTACTTC
14,-,TRBJ2-1,-,TRBV4-3,CASSLRGTGDEQFF,TGCGCCAGCAGCCTCCGGGGGACTGGGGATGAGCAGTTCTTC
13,TRBD1,TRBJ2-3,-,TRBV12-3/TRBV12-4,CASILDQGAPQYF,TGTGCCAGCATCCTAGACCAGGGGGCCCCCCAGTATTTT
13,TRBD1,TRBJ1-2,few,TRBV20-1,CSAPTGSNYGYTF,TGCAGTGCCCCGACAGGGTCGAACTATGGCTACACCTTC
11,-,TRBJ1-1,once,TRBV2,CAGGIHTEAFF,TGTGCCGGCGGGATTCACACTGAAGCTTTCTTT
13,-,TRBJ1-1,-,TRBV7-3,CASSLMGGREAFF,TGTGCCAGCAGCTTAATGGGTGGGCGTGAAGCTTTCTTT
18,-,TRBJ1-2,-,TRBV4-1,CASSDPVLHNRPDYGYTF,TGCGCCAGCAGCGACCCCGTTTTACACAACAGACCTGACTATGGCTACACCTTC
14,-,TRBJ2-3,few,TRBV28,CASSLSREADTQYF,TGTGCCAGCAGTTTATCCAGGGAGGCAGATACGCAGTATTTT
15,TRBD1,TRBJ1-1,-,TRBV4-2,CASSESTGKHTEAFF,TGTGCCAGCAGCGAATCGACAGGGAAGCACACTGAAGCTTTCTTT
14,-,TRBJ2-1,-,TRBV28,CASSQDRRWNEQFF,TGTGCCAGCAGCCAAGACAGGCGATGGAATGAGCAGTTCTTC
12,-,TRBJ1-1,-,TRBV7-9,CASSPFDTEAFF,TGTGCCAGCAGCCCATTTGACACTGAAGCTTTCTTT
18,-,TRBJ2-1,few,TRBV3-1,CASSHRRRQDTSYNEQFF,TGTGCCAGCAGCCATCGAAGACGGCAGGATACCTCCTACAATGAGCAGTTCTTC
16,-,TRBJ2-7,-,TRBV4-1,CASSSQGQTSSYEQYF,TGCGCCAGCAGCTCCCAAGGACAGACTAGCTCCTACGAGCAGTACTTC
16,-,TRBJ1-2,-,TRBV7-2,CASSLLLYPLYDWYTF,TGTGCCAGCAGCTTACTGTTATATCCGTTGTATGATTGGTACACCTTC
18,-,TRBJ2-4,-,TRBV12-5,CASPTGTTGPYGRIGQYF,TGTGCTAGTCCGACGGGGACGACAGGCCCCTACGGTAGGATTGGGCAGTACTTC
16,-,TRBJ1-6,-,TRBV20-1,CSARDEFLSGGSPLHF,TGCAGTGCTAGAGATGAGTTCCTTAGCGGTGGTTCACCCCTCCACTTT
16,TRBD2,TRBJ2-3,-,TRBV4-2,CASSPQRGGNTDTQYF,TGTGCCAGCAGCCCCCAGCGGGGGGGAAACACAGATACGCAGTATTTT
13,-,TRBJ1-2,-,TRBV28,CASSFVDRPGYTF,TGTGCCAGCAGTTTTGTTGACCGCCCTGGCTACACCTTC
15,TRBD2,TRBJ2-7,-,TRBV5-1,CASSVGSSGDYEQYF,TGCGCCAGCAGCGTTGGTTCTAGCGGGGACTACGAGCAGTACTTC
14,-,TRBJ2-7,-,TRBV7-2,CASSPTAGSYEQYF,TGTGCCAGCAGCCCCACGGCGGGCTCCTACGAGCAGTACTTC
14,-,TRBJ2-4,-,TRBV29-1,CSVLPGTTGDTQYF,TGCAGCGTTTTACCCGGGACCACGGGTGACACTCAGTACTTC
15,-,TRBJ2-3,-,TRBV7-2,CASSLRIRGSDTQYF,TGTGCCAGCAGCTTACGGATCAGGGGCTCAGATACGCAGTATTTT
15,TRBD1,TRBJ2-7,-,TRBV24-1,CATSDTGTGDVEQYF,TGTGCCACCAGTGACACCGGGACAGGGGATGTTGAGCAGTACTTC
14,TRBD2,TRBJ2-5,few,TRBV20-1,CSAPRGEDQETQYF,TGCAGTGCTCCCCGGGGGGAAGACCAAGAGACCCAGTACTTC
12,-,TRBJ2-1,many,TRBV29-1,CSVELPPSEQFF,TGCAGCGTTGAACTTCCTCCGTCAGAGCAGTTCTTC
13,-,TRBJ2-7,few,TRBV20-1,CSARAGLLYEQYF,TGCAGTGCTAGAGCAGGCCTCCTCTACGAGCAGTACTTC
15,-,TRBJ2-3,-,TRBV24-1,CATRSTRSNTDTQYF,TGTGCCACCAGGTCGACTAGAAGCAACACAGATACGCAGTATTTT
14,-,TRBJ2-3,once,TRBV7-3,CASSLGHPTDAQYF,TGTGCCAGCAGCTTGGGACATCCCACAGATGCGCAGTATTTT
16,TRBD1,TRBJ2-5,few,TRBV5-5,CATRTGQATLKETQYF,TGTGCCACCAGAACCGGACAGGCGACTCTAAAAGAGACCCAGTACTTC
17,TRBD2,TRBJ2-1,few,TRBV4-1,CASSPRLSGVPPWEQFF,TGCGCCAGCAGCCCCCGACTTAGCGGGGTCCCTCCCTGGGAGCAGTTCTTC
15,-,TRBJ2-7,-,TRBV7-2,CASRLQGQRSYEQYF,TGTGCCAGCAGGCTACAGGGTCAAAGGTCCTACGAGCAGTACTTC
16,-,TRBJ2-1,once,TRBV20-1,CSASGGGGLSYNEQFF,TGCAGTGCTAGCGGAGGGGGGGGCCTTTCCTACAATGAGCAGTTCTTC
13,-,TRBJ2-7,-,TRBV29-1,CSVGRSSAGEQYF,TGCAGCGTTGGCAGGAGTTCGGCGGGCGAGCAGTACTTC
14,TRBD1,TRBJ2-2,-,TRBV27,CASSSQGWTGELFF,TGTGCCAGCAGTTCACAGGGGTGGACCGGGGAGCTGTTTTTT
16,TRBD1,TRBJ1-2,many,TRBV5-1,CASSLDTTGGVYGYTF,TGCGCCAGCAGCTTGGATACTACAGGGGGCGTCTATGGCTACACCTTC
12,TRBD2,TRBJ2-1,-,TRBV20-1,CSAENSGGKQFF,TGCAGTGCTGAAAATAGCGGGGGGAAGCAGTTCTTC
16,-,TRBJ2-5,many,TRBV4-2,CASSQDLAAVQETQYF,TGTGCCAGCAGCCAAGATTTAGCGGCGGTACAAGAGACCCAGTACTTC
13,-,TRBJ1-1,-,TRBV2,CASSDREVYRAFF,TGTGCCAGCAGTGACAGGGAGGTTTACCGAGCTTTCTTT
15,TRBD2,TRBJ2-3,-,TRBV20-1,CSADPTSGLTDTQYF,TGCAGTGCCGACCCGACTAGCGGGTTGACAGATACGCAGTATTTT
14,-,TRBJ2-3,few,TRBV6-5,CANGRGFYSDTQYF,TGTGCCAACGGTCGGGGGTTTTATTCAGATACGCAGTATTTT
16,-,TRBJ1-3,-,TRBV20-1,CSARLGHRARGNTIYF,TGCAGTGCTAGACTGGGACACCGGGCGAGGGGAAACACCATATATTTT
16,TRBD1,TRBJ1-5,many,TRBV20-1,CSARTTYGTDIISQHF,TGCAGTGCTAGGACTACATACGGGACAGACATTATATCGCAGCATTTT
15,-,TRBJ1-2,-,TRBV7-2,CASSLALRGIDGYTF,TGTGCCAGCAGCTTAGCGCTACGGGGTATTGATGGCTACACCTTC
15,-,TRBJ1-6,-,TRBV20-1,CSARPPGLRNSPLHF,TGCAGTGCTCGACCTCCGGGACTGAGGAATTCACCCCTCCACTTT
15,-,TRBJ2-7,-,TRBV10-3,CAISGNSVPVYEQYF,TGTGCCATCAGCGGTAATTCGGTTCCGGTCTACGAGCAGTACTTC
17,-,TRBJ1-4,-,TRBV7-2,CASSPGPQGADAEKLFF,TGTGCCAGCAGCCCCGGCCCGCAGGGCGCAGACGCTGAAAAACTGTTTTTT
13,-,TRBJ1-4,-,TRBV10-3,CAISERQLEKLFF,TGTGCCATCAGTGAGAGACAGCTAGAAAAACTGTTTTTT